The T cell receptor beta chain under discussion was sequenced for a study of T cells in Graves' hyperthyroidism and ophthalmopathy. CDR3 length equals 13 residues. CDR1 is LGHNA and CDR2 is YNFKEQ in the germline V gene. Trimming took 11 bases from V and 8 from J; bases not matched to a gene: 11. From RNA transcripts, TCR beta CDR3 regions were amplified. RT-PCR in the first round (using the HTBI primer set) targeted the TCR CDR3. TCRdb re-called the multiplex PCR reads through MiXCR, storing one row per CDR3 protein. The sample has approximately 430,000 distinct CDR3 sequences, about 15% seen once. This clonotype was counted between two and nine times.

The TCR originated in a woman in her late teens or twenties with Graves' hyperthyroidism. This chain uses TRBV4-2 with TRBJ2-1, with 8 bases identical to TRBD1. Specimen: blood. The CDR3: CAVGQGHLDEQFF. CDR3 nucleotide sequence: TGTGCCGTTGGACAGGGTCATTTGGATGAGCAGTTCTTC.